This TCR beta chain comes out of a study of blood T cell repertoires in COVID-19. Study overall: Some COVID-19 samples were acute and others convalescent; all came from the United States, Italy and Spain.

Methods used by the authors: Scientists estimated how many nucleated cells there were by amplifying reference gene primers. Assay used: immunoSEQ multiplex PCR; TCRdb lists only in-frame clones, some missing. The V and J calls and the clone size are those of that table, but D and trimming were determined from the DNA. The sample holds 200,000 to 250,000 clones, 84% seen once. The CDR3 spans 16 residues. Patients of the Seattle cohort, enrolled during active infection, were followed longitudinally. The receptor was isolated from a woman aged 80 or over with COVID-19, enrolled during active disease. Sequencing was carried out using peripheral blood. The V gene is TRBV21-1, the J gene TRBJ1-1; the listed D gene, TRBD1, was not tested against the DNA. TRBV21-1 is tagged as a pseudogene. DNA of the CDR3: TGTGCCAGCAACAGGCAGGGCCGGCGAGAGAACACTGAAGCTTTCTTT. As protein: CASNRQGRRENTEAFF.